Listed here are 9 T cell receptor beta chains from one sample, sequenced in a study of CD8 T cells in ankylosing spondylitis. TCRdb re-analysed the 5' RACE reads in MiXCR, keeping a single row per CDR3 protein. Of 310,000 or so distinct CDR3 sequences listed, about 19% are singletons. Sample: blood, either unsorted or a sorted T cell fraction (not recorded which). The receptors were gathered from a male donor with ankylosing spondylitis or in good health (not recorded which).

The chain links TRBV28 to TRBJ2-7; D might be TRBD1 or TRBD2, each matching 5 bases. This CDR3 is built from 14 residues. Trimming took off 8 bases at V and 0 bases at J, with 14 bases between the two ends. Germline CDR1 MDHEN, CDR2 SYDVKM. CDR3 nucleotides: TGTGCCAGCGCTGCCGGGACGGTCTCCTACGAGCAGTACGTC. Translating it yields CASAAGTVSYEQYV.

This clonotype was counted ten times or more. V is TRBV15 and J is TRBJ2-1, with 10 bases lining up with TRBD1. Germline values: CDR1 LNHNV, CDR2 YYDKDF (reference sequence). Germline trimming cut 5 bases from V and 8 bases from J; bases unmatched to any gene: 6. There are 14 residues in the CDR3. DNA of the CDR3: TGTGCCACCAGCGGTGGACAGGGGGGCGATGAGCAGTTCTTC. Protein sequence: CATSGGQGGDEQFF.

This clonotype was recorded at least ten times. J is TRBJ2-3 and V is TRBV10-3, with TRBD2 matching 9 bases. The ends lost 11 bases at V and 3 bases at J; junction bases unmatched: 12. Germline CDR1 is ENHRY and CDR2 is SYGVKD. The CDR3 spans 15 residues. The CDR3 region is CAASLAGSGTDTQYF. CDR3 sequence (DNA): TGTGCCGCCTCGCTAGCGGGATCGGGGACAGATACGCAGTATTTT.

This clonotype was seen more than once but under ten times. V is TRBV7-8 and J is TRBJ2-5, with D perhaps being TRBD1 or TRBD2 (6 bases each). The germline V gene has CDR1 SGHVS and CDR2 FQNEAQ. CDR3 length: 16 amino acids. V was shortened by 1 base and J by 7 bases, with 19 bases between the two germline ends. CDR3 sequence reads: CASSLGGADPRATQYF. The CDR3 coding sequence is TGTGCCAGCAGCTTAGGGGGGGCGGACCCCAGGGCGACCCAGTACTTC.

This chain connects TRBV15 to TRBJ2-5; 7 positions match TRBD2. V trimming: 7 bases; J trimming: 4 bases; junction bases outside the gene matches: 9. The CDR3 spans 14 residues. Germline V gene data show CDR1 as LNHNV and CDR2 as YYDKDF (reference sequence). In nucleotides, the CDR3 is TGTGCCACCACCAGGGCGGGAGTAGCAGAGACCCAGTACTTC. Protein sequence: CATTRAGVAETQYF.

This clonotype was detected only a few times. V usage is TRBV5-1 and J usage is TRBJ1-4; TRBD1 agrees at 9 bases. Germline loops: CDR1 SGHRS, CDR2 YFSETQ. Trimming cost V 3 bases and J 8 bases; bases outside gene matches: 5. The CDR3 spans 14 residues. As DNA, the CDR3 is TGCGCCAGCAGCTCGGGACAGGGTAAAGAAAAACTGTTTTTT. Its translation: CASSSGQGKEKLFF. The variable domain in full, with the rest retrieved from reference TRBV5-1 and TRBJ1-4, is KAGVTQTPRYLIKTRGQQVTLSCSPISGHRSVSWYQQTPGQGLQFLFEYFSETQRNKGNFPGRFSGRQFSNSRSEMNVSTLELGDSALYLCASSSGQGKEKLFFGSGTQLSVL.

This clonotype turned up a few times. This chain connects TRBV29-1 to TRBJ2-1; tentative D call: TRBD1 (5 bases). This CDR3 has 13 residues. Per the germline V gene, CDR1 is SQVTM and CDR2 is ANQGSEA. Trimming pared 3 bases from V and 2 bases from J, leaving 8 bases between. The DNA of the CDR3 is TGCAGCGTTGAGAAGGGGACCTACAATGAGCAGTTCTTC. It is translated as CSVEKGTYNEQFF.

This clonotype showed up just a few times. The chain is built from TRBV6-5 and TRBJ1-1, with D unclear. The germline V gene encodes CDR1 MNHEY and CDR2 SVGAGI. Deletions cut 5 bases from V and 4 bases from J, with 14 bases between. This CDR3 has 14 amino acids. The CDR3 sequence is CASSPSDLGTEAFF. The CDR3 DNA reads TGTGCCAGCAGTCCCTCGGACTTGGGCACTGAAGCTTTCTTT.

This clonotype was seen only a few times. The V and J genes are TRBV7-6 and TRBJ2-5; D remains unclear. The ends were cut back, 5 bases at V and 9 bases at J, with 10 bases in the middle. The V gene's germline CDR1 is SGHVS and CDR2 FNYEAQ. This CDR3 has 11 residues. DNA for the CDR3: TGTGCCAGCAGCCCTTCTTTGGCCCAGTACTTC. Amino acid sequence: CASSPSLAQYF.